This T cell receptor beta chain was sequenced during a study of T cell responses to AZD1222 COVID-19 vaccine. Assay: immunoSEQ multiplex PCR; the TCRdb copy retains only in-frame clones and omits some. The data show about 60,000 clones, around 84% seen once. This clone was counted a single time. The V end was cut by 5 bases, the J end by 3 bases, with 13 bases between. The length of the CDR3 is 15 residues. Germline loops: CDR1 SGHTA, CDR2 FQGNSA. Specimen: peripheral blood, collected on day 0 of AZD1222 vaccination. V and J are TRBV7-2 and TRBJ1-4, with no clear D. The sequence came from an adult in good health. CDR3 protein: CASSPFPAANEKLFF. The CDR3 DNA is TGTGCCAGCAGCCCATTCCCCGCGGCTAATGAAAAACTGTTTTTT.